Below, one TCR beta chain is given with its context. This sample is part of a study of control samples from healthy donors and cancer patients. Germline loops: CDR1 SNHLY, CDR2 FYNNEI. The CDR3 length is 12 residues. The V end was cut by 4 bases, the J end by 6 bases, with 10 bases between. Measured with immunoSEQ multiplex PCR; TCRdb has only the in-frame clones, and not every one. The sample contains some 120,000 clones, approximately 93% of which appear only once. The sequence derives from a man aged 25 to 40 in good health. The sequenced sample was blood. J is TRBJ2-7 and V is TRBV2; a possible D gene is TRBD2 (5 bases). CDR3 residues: CASSVSGFEQYF. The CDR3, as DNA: TGTGCCAGCAGTGTGTCGGGGTTCGAGCAGTACTTC.